Below, 31 T cell receptor beta chains from the same sample are listed, as sequenced in a study of blood T cell repertoires in COVID-19. Sequencing used immunoSEQ multiplex PCR; TCRdb keeps in-frame clones, though not all of them. The data show approximately 190,000 clones, 86% seen once. The specimen sequenced was PBMCs or T cells enriched from blood (not recorded which). The receptors here all came from a woman aged 40 to 50 in a cohort exposed to, infected with or recovered from COVID-19 (not recorded which).

CDR3 nucleotide sequence: TGTGCCAGCAGCCTCGGACAGGACCTCACCGGGGAGCTGTTTTTT. It specifies CASSLGQDLTGELFF. The chain recombines TRBV28 with TRBJ2-2, with 7 bases fitting TRBD1. Germline lookup yields CDR1 MDHEN and CDR2 SYDVKM. J was trimmed by 4 bases and V by 6 bases; bases with no gene match: 8. The CDR3 extends over 15 amino acids. The full variable domain, with the rest looked up from reference TRBV28 and TRBJ2-2, is DVKVTQSSRYLVKRTGEKVFLECVQDMDHENMFWYRQDPGLGLRLIYFSYDVKMKEKGDIPEGYSVSREKKERFSLILESASTNQTSMYLCASSLGQDLTGELFFGEGSRLTVL.

The V and J genes are TRBV5-1 and TRBJ2-7; the match to TRBD2 covers 8 bases. The CDR3 extends over 16 amino acids. The V segment lost 0 bases and the J segment 0 bases; nucleotides outside the gene matches: 5. Germline V gives CDR1 SGHRS, CDR2 YFSETQ. CDR3 coding DNA: TGCGCCAGCAGCTTGGCAGCGAGCGGGAGCTCCTACGAGCAGTACTTC. Translated: CASSLAASGSSYEQYF.

Of note for this clone: The same CDR3 arises from other DNA sequences in this sample as well. The chain has TRBV4-1 and TRBJ2-7; possible D gene TRBD2, 5 bases. Germline-derived CDR1 and CDR2 are MGHRA and YSYEKL. The CDR3 is 13 amino acids. V shed 1 base and J shed 3 bases, with 7 bases lying between them. The CDR3 bases are TGCGCCAGCAGCCAAGGGAGCGGCTACGAGCAGTACTTC. It encodes CASSQGSGYEQYF.

The V gene is TRBV4-3, the J gene TRBJ2-2; D remains unclear. The CDR3 covers 14 residues. Per the germline V gene, CDR1 is LGHNA and CDR2 is YSLEER. The V end lost 1 base, the J end lost 1 base, and 4 bases lay between the germline ends. Written as DNA, the CDR3 is TGCGCCAGCAGCCAAGGGCAGAACACCGGGGAGCTGTTTTTT. Its protein product is CASSQGQNTGELFF.

V gene TRBV7-9 combines with J gene TRBJ1-5; TRBD1 matches at 8 bases. Germline V gene data show CDR1 as SEHNR and CDR2 as FQNEAQ (reference sequence). With 8 bases clipped from V and 6 bases from J, the junction kept 3 bases outside the gene matches. The CDR3 loop spans 12 amino acids. The CDR3 is CASGQGSQPQHF. DNA for the CDR3: TGTGCCAGCGGACAGGGTTCTCAGCCCCAGCATTTT.

The V gene is TRBV9, the J gene TRBJ1-1; D ambiguous. The CDR3 is made up of 15 amino acids. The V end lost 2 bases, the J end lost 7 bases, and 18 bases lay between the germline ends. The germline gives CDR1 SGDLS, CDR2 YYNGEE. The DNA of the CDR3 is TGTGCCAGCAGCGTGAGGGCCCAGCTTAGTGGTGAAGCTTTCTTT. As protein: CASSVRAQLSGEAFF.

Only a few counts were recorded for this clone. The CDR3 nucleotides are TGTGCCAGCAGACAGGGACTAGCGGGAATCTACGAGCAGTACTTC. This gives the protein CASRQGLAGIYEQYF. This rearrangement joins TRBV2 to TRBJ2-7, with TRBD2 matching 13 bases. The CDR3 has 15 residues. Germline values: CDR1 SNHLY, CDR2 FYNNEI. The V and J ends lost 6 bases and 3 bases, in that order; junction bases with no gene match: 5.

This sequence joins TRBV28 and TRBJ1-2; a possible D gene is TRBD1 (6 bases). Germline V gene lookup returns CDR1 MDHEN and CDR2 SYDVKM. The CDR3 loop spans 13 amino acids. The V end lost 8 bases, the J end lost 5 bases, and 15 bases lay between the germline ends. CDR3 nucleotides: TGTGCCAGCGGCACAGGGCCCTTGTATGGCTACACCTTC. It specifies CASGTGPLYGYTF.

The chain is built from TRBV6-1 and TRBJ1-5; 8 bases are a match to TRBD1. Germline V gives CDR1 MNHNS, CDR2 SASEGT. The V gene end was trimmed by 0 bases and the J gene end by 7 bases; junction bases not matched to a gene: 8. CDR3 length: 16 residues. The DNA for the CDR3 is TGTGCCAGCAGTGAAGCTCGGACAGGGCAAGGACAGCCCCAGCATTTT. Protein sequence: CASSEARTGQGQPQHF.

This chain joins TRBV10-2 and TRBJ1-4; D perhaps matches TRBD1 (5 bases). Trimming removed 6 bases from V and 4 bases from J, with 15 bases in between. Per germline, CDR1 WSHSY and CDR2 SAAADI. The CDR3 length is 15 residues. CDR3 residues: CASSRRAVLNEKLFF. The CDR3 region has the DNA TGCGCCAGCAGCCGCAGGGCGGTACTTAATGAAAAACTGTTTTTT.

This chain uses TRBV6-5 with TRBJ1-5; weak D call: TRBD1 (5 bases). The germline V gene encodes CDR1 MNHEY and CDR2 SVGAGI. The CDR3 is 13 amino acids. Trimming left V 8 bases short and J 5 bases short, with 13 bases between. Here the CDR3 DNA reads TGTGCCAGCGGACCGGGACTAGATCAGCCCCAGCATTTT. Translating it yields CASGPGLDQPQHF.

At least ten counts were recorded for this clone. The V call is TRBV6-5, the J call TRBJ2-5; 8 bases match TRBD1. The CDR3 length is 13 residues. The V and J ends lost 9 bases and 4 bases, in that order; junction bases with no gene match: 7. The germline V gene has CDR1 MNHEY and CDR2 SVGAGI. This CDR3 is CASTTGEVETQYF. The CDR3 DNA reads as TGTGCCAGTACGACAGGGGAAGTAGAGACCCAGTACTTC.

This chain joins TRBV5-1 and TRBJ1-1, with D perhaps matching TRBD1 (5 bases). The V end lost 9 bases, the J end lost 1 base, and 16 bases lay between the germline ends. Per the germline V gene, CDR1 is SGHRS and CDR2 is YFSETQ. This CDR3 contains 14 residues. CDR3 in DNA: TGCGCCACCAAAATTGGAACAGGGAACACTGAAGCTTTCTTT. This gives the protein CATKIGTGNTEAFF.

The rearrangement joins TRBV6-2 or TRBV6-3 to TRBJ1-1; possible D gene TRBD1, 6 bases. Trimming took 7 bases from V and 1 from J, leaving 16 bases between them. CDR1 is MNHEY, CDR2 SVGEGT, per germline. This CDR3 contains 15 residues. Here the CDR3 reads CASNPRGGANTEAFF. The CDR3 DNA follows: TGTGCCAGCAACCCCCGCGGGGGCGCGAACACTGAAGCTTTCTTT.

The chain is built from TRBV19 and TRBJ2-5; no reliable D call. Trimming pared 2 bases from V and 7 bases from J, leaving 8 bases between. This CDR3 contains 12 residues. The V gene's germline CDR1 is LNHDA and CDR2 SQIVND (reference sequence). CDR3 in amino acids: CASSIQDGTQYF. In nucleotides, the CDR3 is TGTGCCAGTAGTATACAGGATGGGACCCAGTACTTC.

The J gene is TRBJ2-7, the V gene TRBV10-3; 7 bases match TRBD1. The CDR3 extends over 13 amino acids. V was clipped by 6 bases and J by 0 bases; unmatched bases: 2. Germline assignment: CDR1 ENHRY and CDR2 SYGVKD. This CDR3 is CAIRTGSSYEQYF. The CDR3 DNA sequence: TGTGCCATCAGGACAGGGAGCTCCTACGAGCAGTACTTC.

The V call is TRBV2, the J call TRBJ2-7; TRBD2 is a possible D gene (5 bases). This CDR3 region has 11 residues. V was trimmed by 3 bases and J by 6 bases, leaving 6 bases between them. Germline V gene sequence: CDR1 SNHLY, CDR2 FYNNEI. The CDR3 here is CASSEEVEQYF. The CDR3 DNA reads as TGTGCCAGCAGTGAGGAGGTCGAGCAGTACTTC.

This clone was observed a few times. The rearrangement uses TRBV30 and TRBJ2-7; 7 bases are shared with TRBD2. The CDR3 runs to 12 residues. V dropped 4 bases and J dropped 2; count of bases not matched to a gene: 2. The V gene's germline CDR1 is GTSNPN and CDR2 SVGIG (reference sequence). DNA for the CDR3: TGTGCCTGGACTAGCGGAGCCTACGAGCAGTACTTC. Its translation is CAWTSGAYEQYF.

V and J are TRBV10-3 and TRBJ2-7; 9 nucleotides agree with TRBD1. This CDR3 is 13 amino acids long. The germline CDR1 and CDR2 sequences are ENHRY and SYGVKD. V gave up 6 bases and J gave up 4 bases; unmatched junction bases: 4. CDR3 nucleotide sequence: TGTGCCATCAGGGGACAGGGTTTTTACGAGCAGTACTTC. Translated, it gives CAIRGQGFYEQYF.

J is TRBJ2-1 and V is TRBV4-1, with D maybe TRBD1 (7 bases). The germline V gene encodes CDR1 MGHRA and CDR2 YSYEKL. This CDR3 is built from 15 residues. Deletions cut 0 bases from V and 4 bases from J, with 10 bases between. This chain's CDR3 is CASSQEEGAYNEQFF. For the CDR3, the DNA is TGCGCCAGCAGCCAAGAGGAGGGGGCTTACAATGAGCAGTTCTTC.

The chain recombines TRBV28 with TRBJ2-7; TRBD1 agrees at 10 bases. CDR1 is MDHEN, CDR2 SYDVKM, per germline. V lost 6 bases to trimming and J lost 4 bases; unmatched junction nucleotides: 9. CDR3 length equals 15 residues. The DNA for the CDR3 is TGTGCCAGCAGACCTCGACAGGGGGCCTATTACGAGCAGTACTTC. As protein: CASRPRQGAYYEQYF.

This chain uses TRBV2 with TRBJ2-1; TRBD1 might be the D (6 bases). The CDR3 is 14 residues long. Germline CDR1 reads SNHLY; CDR2 reads FYNNEI. V was trimmed by 7 bases and J by 3 bases, leaving 13 bases between them. CDR3 loop: CASIPTRGYNEQFF. CDR3 nucleotides: TGTGCCAGCATTCCCACCAGGGGCTACAATGAGCAGTTCTTC. The full variable domain, its missing parts supplied by reference TRBV2 and TRBJ2-1, is EPEVTQTPSHQVTQMGQEVILRCVPISNHLYFYWYRQILGQKVEFLVSFYNNEISEKSEIFDDQFSVERPDGSNFTLKIRSTKLEDSAMYFCASIPTRGYNEQFFGPGTRLTVL.

The gene calls are TRBV10-3 and TRBJ2-2; TRBD1 aligns across 9 bases. CDR1 ENHRY and CDR2 SYGVKD come from the germline V gene. The CDR3 is 14 amino acids. The J segment lost 10 bases and the V segment lost 10 bases, leaving 13 bases of the junction unmatched. The CDR3 DNA reads TGTGCCACCCTTGGAGACAGGGGGTTTGAGGAGCTGTTTTTT. Protein: CATLGDRGFEELFF.

About this clone: The germline gene is not matched at one end of the junction; a read error may be the cause. Other DNA sequences in this sample translate to the same CDR3. The chain has TRBV13 and TRBJ2-7, with TRBD1 matching over 9 bases. The germline CDR1 and CDR2 sequences are PRHDT and FYEKMQ (reference sequence). The CDR3 has 14 residues. In DNA, the CDR3 is TGTGCCAGCAGCCTAGGACAGGGGACCTACGAGCAGTACTTC. This encodes CASSLGQGTYEQYF.

V gene TRBV10-2 combines with J gene TRBJ2-7, with D hard to call. Germline V gene data show CDR1 as WSHSY and CDR2 as SAAADI. The CDR3 runs to 15 residues. V gave up 3 bases and J gave up 0 bases, with 12 bases separating them. In nucleotides, the CDR3 is TGCGCCAGCAGTGAACGAGCCCGAGGCTCCTACGAGCAGTACTTC. Translating gives CASSERARGSYEQYF.

The rearrangement links TRBV6-2 or TRBV6-3 to TRBJ1-3; TRBD1 might be the D (6 bases). CDR3 length equals 16 residues. With 4 bases removed from V and 0 bases from J, the gap between germline ends came to 13 bases. Germline V lookup: CDR1 MNHEY, CDR2 SVGEGT. The CDR3 sequence: CASSSGHFSSGNTIYF. CDR3 DNA sequence: TGTGCCAGCAGTTCGGGACACTTTAGCTCTGGAAACACCATATATTTT.

This chain uses TRBV7-9 with TRBJ2-3, with 7 bases matching TRBD2. V lost 5 bases, J lost 0 bases, and 8 bases stayed unmatched. The germline V gene has CDR1 SEHNR and CDR2 FQNEAQ (reference sequence). This CDR3 has 16 residues. CDR3 in DNA: TGTGCCAGCAGCCCCCCTAGCGGATCCAGCACAGATACGCAGTATTTT. Its protein product is CASSPPSGSSTDTQYF. Supplemented by reference TRBV7-9 and TRBJ2-3, the full variable domain reads DTGVSQNPRHKITKRGQNVTFRCDPISEHNRLYWYRQTLGQGPEFLTYFQNEAQLEKSRLLSDRFSAERPKGSFSTLEIQRTEQGDSAMYLCASSPPSGSSTDTQYFGPGTRLTVL.

The V call is TRBV6-5, the J call TRBJ2-7; 10 positions agree with TRBD2. This CDR3 contains 15 residues. The V gene's germline CDR1 is MNHEY and CDR2 SVGAGI. V lost 10 bases and J lost 2; bases outside the gene matches: 11. The chain's CDR3 is CATEIAGGLTYEQYF. The CDR3 bases are TGTGCCACAGAAATAGCGGGAGGACTTACCTACGAGCAGTACTTC.

The chain carries TRBV4-2 and TRBJ1-6; D gene unclear. The V and J ends lost 0 bases and 6 bases respectively, with 12 bases between them. CDR1 is LGHNA, CDR2 YNFKEQ, per germline. The CDR3 is 16 amino acids. CDR3 nucleotide sequence: TGTGCCAGCAGCCAAGATAGGGAGGCCCTTAATTCACCCCTCCACTTT. It codes for CASSQDREALNSPLHF.

The chain couples TRBV2 to TRBJ2-2; the D is unclear. The V end lost 4 bases, the J end lost 7 bases, and 13 bases lay between the germline ends. The CDR3 spans 14 residues. Germline-derived CDR1 and CDR2 are SNHLY and FYNNEI. CDR3 loop: CASSAEVRGGELFF. The CDR3 bases are TGTGCCAGCAGTGCGGAAGTGAGAGGCGGGGAGCTGTTTTTT. The entire variable domain, with the rest obtained from reference TRBV2 and TRBJ2-2, is as follows: EPEVTQTPSHQVTQMGQEVILRCVPISNHLYFYWYRQILGQKVEFLVSFYNNEISEKSEIFDDQFSVERPDGSNFTLKIRSTKLEDSAMYFCASSAEVRGGELFFGEGSRLTVL.

The chain employs TRBV7-2 and TRBJ1-5; TRBD1 matches 9 bases. The CDR3 has 15 amino acids. V trimming: 6 bases; J trimming: 6 bases; junction bases outside the gene matches: 9. CDR1 SGHTA and CDR2 FQGNSA come from the germline V gene. This CDR3 is CASRLIQGAGQPQHF. The CDR3 DNA follows: TGTGCCAGCAGGCTTATACAGGGGGCGGGTCAGCCCCAGCATTTT.